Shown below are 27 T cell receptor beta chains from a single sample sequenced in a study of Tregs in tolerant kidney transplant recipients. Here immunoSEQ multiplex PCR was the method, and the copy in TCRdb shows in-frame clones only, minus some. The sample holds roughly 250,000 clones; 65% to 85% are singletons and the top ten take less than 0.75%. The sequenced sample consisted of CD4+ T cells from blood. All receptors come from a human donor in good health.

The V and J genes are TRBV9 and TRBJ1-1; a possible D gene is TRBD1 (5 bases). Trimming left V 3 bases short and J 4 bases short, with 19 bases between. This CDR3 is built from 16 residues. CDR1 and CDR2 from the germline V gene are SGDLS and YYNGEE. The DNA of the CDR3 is TGTGCCAGCAGCGCGTCCCGGGACGGACTAGGCACTGAAGCTTTCTTT. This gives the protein CASSASRDGLGTEAFF.

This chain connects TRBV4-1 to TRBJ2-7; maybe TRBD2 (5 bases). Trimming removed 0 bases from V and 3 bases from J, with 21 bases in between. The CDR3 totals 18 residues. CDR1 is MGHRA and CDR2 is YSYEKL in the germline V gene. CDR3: CASSQDLNTRRFGYEQYF. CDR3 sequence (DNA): TGCGCCAGCAGCCAAGACTTAAATACAAGGAGGTTTGGCTACGAGCAGTACTTC.

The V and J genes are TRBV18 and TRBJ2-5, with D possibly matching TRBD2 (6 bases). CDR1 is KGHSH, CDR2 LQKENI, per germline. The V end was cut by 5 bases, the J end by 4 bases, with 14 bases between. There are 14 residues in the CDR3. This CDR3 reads CASSELEGRETQYF. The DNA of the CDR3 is TGTGCCAGCTCAGAATTGGAGGGAAGAGAGACCCAGTACTTC.

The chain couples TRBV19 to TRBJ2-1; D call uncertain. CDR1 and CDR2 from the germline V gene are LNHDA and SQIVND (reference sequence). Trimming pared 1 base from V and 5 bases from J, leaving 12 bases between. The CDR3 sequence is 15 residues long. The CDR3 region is CASSIGSGWDNEQFF. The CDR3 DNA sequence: TGTGCCAGTAGTATAGGGTCCGGGTGGGACAATGAGCAGTTCTTC.

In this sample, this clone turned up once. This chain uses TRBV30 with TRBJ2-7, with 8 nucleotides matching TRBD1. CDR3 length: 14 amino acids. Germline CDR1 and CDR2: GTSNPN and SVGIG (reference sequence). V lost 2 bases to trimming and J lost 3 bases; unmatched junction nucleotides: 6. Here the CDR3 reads CAWSTGTGFYEQYF. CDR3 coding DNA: TGTGCCTGGAGTACCGGGACAGGATTCTACGAGCAGTACTTC.

The CDR3 region is CASSLAILNTEAFF. DNA of the CDR3: TGTGCCAGCAGCTTAGCGATCCTGAACACTGAAGCTTTCTTT. The chain combines TRBV7-8 with TRBJ1-1; no reliable D call. Trimming took 0 bases from V and 0 from J, leaving 5 bases between them. CDR1 is SGHVS and CDR2 is FQNEAQ in the germline V gene. This CDR3 comprises 14 residues.

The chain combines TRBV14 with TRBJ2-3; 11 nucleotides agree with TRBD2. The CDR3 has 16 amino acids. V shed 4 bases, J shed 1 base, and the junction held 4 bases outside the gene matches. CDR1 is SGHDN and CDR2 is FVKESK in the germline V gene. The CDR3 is CASSPTSGTRTDTQYF. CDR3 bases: TGTGCCAGCAGCCCGACTAGCGGGACTCGCACAGATACGCAGTATTTT. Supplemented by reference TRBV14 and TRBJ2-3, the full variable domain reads EAGVTQFPSHSVIEKGQTVTLRCDPISGHDNLYWYRRVMGKEIKFLLHFVKESKQDESGMPNNRFLAERTGGTYSTLKVQPAELEDSGVYFCASSPTSGTRTDTQYFGPGTRLTVL.

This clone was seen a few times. Here the CDR3 reads CASSESNSYEQYF. CDR3 DNA: TGCGCCAGCAGTGAGTCGAACTCCTACGAGCAGTACTTC. The chain is built from TRBV10-1 and TRBJ2-7; D unclear. The CDR3 contains 13 residues. Trimming pared 0 bases from V and 0 bases from J, leaving 3 bases between. CDR1 is WNHNN, CDR2 SYGVQD, per germline (reference sequence).

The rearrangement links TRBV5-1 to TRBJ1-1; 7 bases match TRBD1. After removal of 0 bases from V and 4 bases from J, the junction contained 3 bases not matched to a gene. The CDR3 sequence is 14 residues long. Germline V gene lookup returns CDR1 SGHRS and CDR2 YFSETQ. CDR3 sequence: CASSLGTGPTEAFF. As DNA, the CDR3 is TGCGCCAGCAGCTTGGGGACAGGACCCACTGAAGCTTTCTTT.

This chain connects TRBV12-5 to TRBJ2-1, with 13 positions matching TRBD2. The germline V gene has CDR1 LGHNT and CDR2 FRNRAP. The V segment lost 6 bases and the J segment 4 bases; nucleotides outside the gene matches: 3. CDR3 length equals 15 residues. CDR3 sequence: CASGPTSGGYNEQFF. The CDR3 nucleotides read TGTGCTAGTGGCCCGACTAGCGGGGGGTACAATGAGCAGTTCTTC.

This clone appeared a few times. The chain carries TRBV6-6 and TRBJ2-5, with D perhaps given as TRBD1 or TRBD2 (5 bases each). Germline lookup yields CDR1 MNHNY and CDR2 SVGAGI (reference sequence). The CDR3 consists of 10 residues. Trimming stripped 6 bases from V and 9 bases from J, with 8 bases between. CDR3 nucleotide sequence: TGTGCCAGCAGGGGGACGGCCCAGTACTTC. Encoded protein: CASRGTAQYF.

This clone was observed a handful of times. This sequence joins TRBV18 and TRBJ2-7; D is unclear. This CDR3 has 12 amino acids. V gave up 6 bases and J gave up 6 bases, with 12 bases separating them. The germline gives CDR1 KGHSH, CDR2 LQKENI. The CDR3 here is CASSTSVGEQYF. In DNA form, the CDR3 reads TGTGCCAGCTCTACATCGGTTGGCGAGCAGTACTTC.

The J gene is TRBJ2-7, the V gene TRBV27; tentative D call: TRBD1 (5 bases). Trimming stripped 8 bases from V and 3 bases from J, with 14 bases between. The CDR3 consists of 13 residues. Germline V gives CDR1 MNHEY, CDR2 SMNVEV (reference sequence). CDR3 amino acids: CASYRTGDYEQYF. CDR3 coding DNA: TGTGCCAGCTACCGAACAGGCGACTACGAGCAGTACTTC.

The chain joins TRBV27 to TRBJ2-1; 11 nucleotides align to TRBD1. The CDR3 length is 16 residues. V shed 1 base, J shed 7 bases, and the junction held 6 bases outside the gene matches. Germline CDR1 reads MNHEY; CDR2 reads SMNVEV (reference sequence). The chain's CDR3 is CASSLFAGQGGNEQFF. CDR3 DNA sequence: TGTGCCAGCAGTTTATTCGCGGGACAGGGGGGAAATGAGCAGTTCTTC.

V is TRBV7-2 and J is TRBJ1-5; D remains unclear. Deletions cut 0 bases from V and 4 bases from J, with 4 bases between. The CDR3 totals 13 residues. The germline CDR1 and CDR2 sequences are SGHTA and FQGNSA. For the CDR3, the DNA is TGTGCCAGCAGCTTAGCGTATAATCAGCCCCAGCATTTT. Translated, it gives CASSLAYNQPQHF.

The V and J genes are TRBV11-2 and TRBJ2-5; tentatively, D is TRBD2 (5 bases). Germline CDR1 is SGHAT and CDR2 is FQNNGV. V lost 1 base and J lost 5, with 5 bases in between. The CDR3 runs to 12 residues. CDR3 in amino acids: CASSLGRETQYF. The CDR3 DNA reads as TGTGCCAGCAGCTTAGGGAGGGAGACCCAGTACTTC.

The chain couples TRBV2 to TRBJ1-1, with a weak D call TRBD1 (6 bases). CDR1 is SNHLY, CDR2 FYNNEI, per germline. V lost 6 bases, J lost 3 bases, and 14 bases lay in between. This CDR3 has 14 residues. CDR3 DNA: TGTGCCAGCAGGTCGGACAGCTTGTACACTGAAGCTTTCTTT. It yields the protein CASRSDSLYTEAFF.

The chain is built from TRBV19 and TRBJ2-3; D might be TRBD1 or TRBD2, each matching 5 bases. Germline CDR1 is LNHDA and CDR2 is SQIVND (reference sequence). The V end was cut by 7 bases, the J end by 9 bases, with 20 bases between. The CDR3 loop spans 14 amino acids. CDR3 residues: CASTSGTSTGTQYF. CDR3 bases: TGTGCCAGTACCTCTGGGACCTCTACGGGCACGCAGTATTTT.

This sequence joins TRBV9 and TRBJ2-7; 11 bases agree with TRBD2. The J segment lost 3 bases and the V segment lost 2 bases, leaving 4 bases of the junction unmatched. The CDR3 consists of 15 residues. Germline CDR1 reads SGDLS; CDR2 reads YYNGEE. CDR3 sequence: CASSVAGTSGYEQYF. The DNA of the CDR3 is TGTGCCAGCAGCGTGGCCGGGACTAGCGGCTACGAGCAGTACTTC.

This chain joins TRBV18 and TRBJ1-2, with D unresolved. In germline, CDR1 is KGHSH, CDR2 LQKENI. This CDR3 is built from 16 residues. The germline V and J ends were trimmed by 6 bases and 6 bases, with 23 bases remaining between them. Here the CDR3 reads CASSQKMREDGNGYTF. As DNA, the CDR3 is TGTGCCAGCTCCCAAAAAATGAGAGAAGACGGTAATGGCTACACCTTC.

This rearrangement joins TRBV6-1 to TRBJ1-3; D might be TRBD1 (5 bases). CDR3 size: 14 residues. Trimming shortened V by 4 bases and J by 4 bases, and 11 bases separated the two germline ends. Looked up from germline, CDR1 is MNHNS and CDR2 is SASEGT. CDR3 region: CASSVTDAGNTIYF. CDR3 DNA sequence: TGTGCCAGCAGTGTGACAGATGCCGGAAACACCATATATTTT.

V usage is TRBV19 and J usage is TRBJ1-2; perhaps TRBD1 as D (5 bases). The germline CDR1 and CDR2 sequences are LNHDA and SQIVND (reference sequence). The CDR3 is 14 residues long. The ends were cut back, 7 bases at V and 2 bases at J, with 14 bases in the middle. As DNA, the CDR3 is TGTGCCAGTACTACGGGACGGAGGAACTATGGCTACACCTTC. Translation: CASTTGRRNYGYTF.

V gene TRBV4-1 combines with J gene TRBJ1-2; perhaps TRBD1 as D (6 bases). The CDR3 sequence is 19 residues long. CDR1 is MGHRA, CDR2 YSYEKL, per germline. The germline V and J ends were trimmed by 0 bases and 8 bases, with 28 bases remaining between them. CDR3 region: CASSQDLLPGDRRYGGYTF. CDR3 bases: TGCGCCAGCAGCCAAGATCTTCTCCCAGGGGACCGGCGGTACGGCGGCTACACCTTC.

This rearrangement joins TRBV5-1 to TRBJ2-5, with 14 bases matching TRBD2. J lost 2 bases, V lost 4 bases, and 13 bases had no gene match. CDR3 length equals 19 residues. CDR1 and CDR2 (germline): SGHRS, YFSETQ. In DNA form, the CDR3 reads TGCGCCAGCAGCCACGGACTAGCGGGGGGCTTCCCCCTACAAGAGACCCAGTACTTC. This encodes CASSHGLAGGFPLQETQYF.

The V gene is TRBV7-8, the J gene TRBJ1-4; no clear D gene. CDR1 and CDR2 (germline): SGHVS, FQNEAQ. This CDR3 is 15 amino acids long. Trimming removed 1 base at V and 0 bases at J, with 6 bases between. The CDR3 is CASSLDSATNEKLFF. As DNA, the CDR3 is TGTGCCAGCAGCTTAGATAGTGCAACTAATGAAAAACTGTTTTTT.

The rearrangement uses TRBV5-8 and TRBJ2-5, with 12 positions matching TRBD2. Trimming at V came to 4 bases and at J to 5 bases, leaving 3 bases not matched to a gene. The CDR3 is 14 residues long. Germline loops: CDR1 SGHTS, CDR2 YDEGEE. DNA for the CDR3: TGTGCCAGCAGCCCTGGACTAGCGGGGGAGACCCAGTACTTC. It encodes CASSPGLAGETQYF.

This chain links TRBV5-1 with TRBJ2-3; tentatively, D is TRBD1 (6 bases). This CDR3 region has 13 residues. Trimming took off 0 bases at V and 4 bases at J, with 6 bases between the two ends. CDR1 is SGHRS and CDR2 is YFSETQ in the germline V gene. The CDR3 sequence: CASSLAGADTQYF. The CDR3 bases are TGCGCCAGCAGCTTGGCAGGGGCAGATACGCAGTATTTT. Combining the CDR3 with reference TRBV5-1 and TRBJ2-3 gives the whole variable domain KAGVTQTPRYLIKTRGQQVTLSCSPISGHRSVSWYQQTPGQGLQFLFEYFSETQRNKGNFPGRFSGRQFSNSRSEMNVSTLELGDSALYLCASSLAGADTQYFGPGTRLTVL.